This T cell receptor (beta chain) was identified during a study of T cell clusters in autoimmune cytopenias. The CDR3 sequence is 16 residues long. Regarding the study as a whole: The cluster-lack signature was not seen for secondary cytopenia versus chronic lymphocytic leukemia.

Notes on this clonotype: Antigen: not known.

TRB amplification used around 0.25 ug of peripheral blood genomic DNA. One tube held mixed TRB-A and TRB-B primer pools for touch-down PCR. TCRdb re-called the multiplex PCR reads and gives one entry per CDR3 protein, without DNA. The repertoire shows about 370 distinct CDR3 sequences; the top ten hold about 38%. The same specimen was also included in a second study, on T cell repertoires in aging, cancer and after chemotherapy.

The chain joins TRBV12-3 or TRBV12-4 to TRBJ2-5; TCRdb proposes TRBD1, but this gene call is untestable without DNA. The source of this sequence is a human donor in good health. Sequencing was done on a sample of peripheral blood. The CDR3 reads CASSLGTGGSEETQYF.